This T cell receptor (beta chain) was documented in a study of OX40 agonist ivuxolimab in advanced cancers. Looking at the study overall: Patients were over 65% male with ages roughly 20 to 90, mean about 54. Earlier anti-PD-1, anti-PD-L1 or anti-CTLA-4 therapy was permitted; roughly 40% had received some.

Germline values: CDR1 MRHNA, CDR2 SNTAGT. Trimming shortened V by 6 bases and J by 4 bases, and 18 bases separated the two germline ends. This CDR3 is built from 15 residues. TCRdb's copy holds only in-frame clones and misses some; the assay was immunoSEQ multiplex PCR. The sample includes tens of thousands of clones, more than 85% of them seen just once. This sequence originates from an adult with an advanced solid tumor such as melanoma, head and neck, liver or kidney cancer. Here the sequenced sample was CD4+ or CD8+ T cells sorted from blood, taken in a trial of the OX40 agonist ivuxolimab. V is TRBV6-4 and J is TRBJ1-1, with a possible D match to TRBD1 (5 bases). The CDR3 loop reads CASSSTVGGGTEAFF. In nucleotides, the CDR3 is TGTGCCAGCAGCTCCACGGTGGGGGGAGGCACTGAAGCTTTCTTT.